Given below is one T cell receptor beta chain in context. This record comes from a study of blood T cell repertoires in COVID-19. Overall study context: Whether acute or convalescent, the COVID-19 samples came from the United States, Italy and Spain. PBMCs, B-cell-depleted T cells, or T cells were the source of the cDNA or gDNA that made up the material.

In the source study's methods: From reference gene primer amplification, estimates of nucleated cell counts were derived. Clones were sequenced by immunoSEQ multiplex PCR, and TCRdb holds only the in-frame ones, with some missing. From that table come the V and J calls and clone size; the DNA was used to work out D and trimming. The data hold more than 90,000 clones, with 65% to 80% observed a single time. The CDR3 has 15 amino acids. V lost 2 bases, J lost 3 bases, and 5 bases stayed unmatched. Germline V gene sequence: CDR1 MNHEY, CDR2 SVGEGT. The sequenced material came from peripheral blood. This clonotype originated in a man in his 70s with acute or convalescent COVID-19. The J gene is TRBJ2-7, the V gene TRBV6-2 or TRBV6-3; 9 bases fit TRBD2. The DNA of the CDR3 is TGTGCCAGCAGTTACGGGCTAGCGGGGATCTACGAGCAGTACTTC. Translating gives CASSYGLAGIYEQYF.